A single sample is the source of the 24 T cell receptor beta chains below, sequenced in a study of Tregs in tolerant kidney transplant recipients. The table came from immunoSEQ multiplex PCR; TCRdb's copy has only in-frame clones and leaves some out. The sample lists around 19,000 clones, around four fifths occurring once. Sequences were obtained from Tregs from blood. The receptors come from a human donor in good health.

This rearrangement joins TRBV7-9 to TRBJ2-7, with TRBD2 matching 9 bases. Germline-derived CDR1 and CDR2 are SEHNR and FQNEAQ (reference sequence). After removal of 6 bases from V and 6 bases from J, the junction contained 9 bases not matched to a gene. CDR3 length: 14 residues. This CDR3 reads CASSFSGRGLEQYF. CDR3 DNA: TGTGCCAGCAGTTTTAGCGGGAGAGGGCTCGAGCAGTACTTC.

J is TRBJ2-3 and V is TRBV2; 7 bases are shared with TRBD1. CDR3 length: 16 residues. Trimming cost V 6 bases and J 7 bases; bases outside gene matches: 16. Germline CDR1 and CDR2: SNHLY and FYNNEI. CDR3 nucleotide sequence: TGTGCCAGCAGGGTCCTCGGACAGGTTAGTAGTAATACGCAGTATTTT. Amino acids: CASRVLGQVSSNTQYF.

V gene TRBV30 combines with J gene TRBJ2-5; D perhaps matches TRBD1 (6 bases). The V end was cut by 0 bases, the J end by 4 bases, with 9 bases between. This CDR3 contains 13 residues. Germline loops: CDR1 GTSNPN, CDR2 SVGIG (reference sequence). CDR3 loop: CAWSVVRGETQYF. CDR3 sequence (DNA): TGTGCCTGGAGTGTCGTCAGGGGAGAGACCCAGTACTTC.

The chain employs TRBV11-3 and TRBJ2-3; D possibly matches TRBD1 or TRBD2 (5 bases each). This CDR3 comprises 18 residues. Trimming cost V 4 bases and J 1 base, with 21 bases left between them. Germline V gene lookup returns CDR1 SGHNT and CDR2 YENEEA. The CDR3 region is CASSSYLRGALGTDTQYF. CDR3 coding DNA: TGTGCCAGCAGCTCGTACCTTCGGGGCGCCTTAGGCACAGATACGCAGTATTTT.

The rearrangement uses TRBV10-1 and TRBJ2-1; the match to TRBD1 covers 12 bases. The CDR3 loop spans 19 amino acids. Germline lookup yields CDR1 WNHNN and CDR2 SYGVQD (reference sequence). V dropped 7 bases and J dropped 12; count of bases not matched to a gene: 25. CDR3 nucleotides: TGCGCCAGCATCGATATCGGAATTCCGGGACAGGGGGCAACCGACTGGCAGTTCTTC. Translating it yields CASIDIGIPGQGATDWQFF.

The chain combines TRBV7-2 with TRBJ2-7; TRBD1 agrees at 7 bases. The germline CDR1 and CDR2 sequences are SGHTA and FQGNSA. V was pared by 4 bases and J by 2 bases, with 5 bases of the junction left unmatched. This CDR3 contains 14 residues. The DNA for the CDR3 is TGTGCCAGCAGCTCAACAGGGGTCCCCTACGAGCAGTACTTC. It is translated as CASSSTGVPYEQYF.

The V gene is TRBV9, the J gene TRBJ2-3; weak D call: TRBD2 (5 bases). V dropped 0 bases and J dropped 1 base, with 18 bases sitting between them. Germline loops: CDR1 SGDLS, CDR2 YYNGEE. The CDR3 is 18 residues long. In DNA form, the CDR3 reads TGTGCCAGCAGCGTAGCTCCCTCGGGGAAGTGGGGCACAGATACGCAGTATTTT. It encodes CASSVAPSGKWGTDTQYF. The entire variable domain, with the rest obtained from reference TRBV9 and TRBJ2-3, is as follows: DSGVTQTPKHLITATGQRVTLRCSPRSGDLSVYWYQQSLDQGLQFLIQYYNGEERAKGNILERFSAQQFPDLHSELNLSSLELGDSALYFCASSVAPSGKWGTDTQYFGPGTRLTVL.

This sequence joins TRBV29-1 and TRBJ2-1; a weak D match, TRBD1 (5 bases). Trimming left V 4 bases short and J 4 bases short, with 14 bases between. Germline CDR1 SQVTM, CDR2 ANQGSEA. CDR3 size: 14 residues. The DNA for the CDR3 is TGCAGCGTTGGATTAAGGGGTCCGTACAATGAGCAGTTCTTC. Translating it yields CSVGLRGPYNEQFF.

The V and J genes are TRBV12-2 and TRBJ2-6; no check of the table's D call, TRBD2, against the DNA was made. TRBV12-2 is described as a pseudogene. The CDR3 spans 16 residues. DNA of the CDR3: TGTGCAAGTCGCCCCCACCGGGACTCTGGGGCCAACGTCCTGACTTTC. It specifies CASRPHRDSGANVLTF.

V and J are TRBV7-9 and TRBJ1-1; tentatively, D is TRBD1 (6 bases). Trimming cost V 1 base and J 0 bases, with 15 bases left between them. The V gene's germline CDR1 is SEHNR and CDR2 FQNEAQ (reference sequence). The CDR3 consists of 17 residues. The CDR3 reads CASSLEGERKVNTEAFF. CDR3 DNA: TGTGCCAGCAGCTTAGAGGGGGAAAGGAAGGTGAACACTGAAGCTTTCTTT.

The sample holds one count of this clone. CDR3 sequence reads: CASSLVVSNTEAFF. The CDR3 DNA reads as TGCGCCAGCAGCTTGGTAGTTTCGAACACTGAAGCTTTCTTT. V is TRBV5-1 and J is TRBJ1-1; no clear D gene. Germline CDR1 and CDR2: SGHRS and YFSETQ. The CDR3 consists of 14 residues. V lost 0 bases and J 1 base, leaving 7 bases between the germline ends.

The V call is TRBV28, the J call TRBJ2-7; D unclear. The germline V and J ends were trimmed by 8 bases and 0 bases, with 11 bases remaining between them. The V gene's germline CDR1 is MDHEN and CDR2 SYDVKM. The CDR3 spans 13 residues. The CDR3 coding sequence is TGTGCCAGCCGGATAGACACCTCCTACGAGCAGTACTTC. Translation gives CASRIDTSYEQYF.

V gene TRBV4-2 combines with J gene TRBJ2-1; 10 nucleotides align to TRBD2. This CDR3 is 16 amino acids long. Germline CDR1 LGHNA, CDR2 YNFKEQ. Unmatched junction bases numbered 5, after V lost 3 bases and J lost 3 bases. As DNA, the CDR3 is TGTGCCAGCAGCCAGAGGACTAGCGGCGTCTACAATGAGCAGTTCTTC. Amino acid sequence: CASSQRTSGVYNEQFF.

V and J are TRBV7-9 and TRBJ2-5; TRBD1 aligns across 7 bases. V trimming: 0 bases; J trimming: 7 bases; junction bases outside the gene matches: 5. The germline V gene encodes CDR1 SEHNR and CDR2 FQNEAQ (reference sequence). CDR3 length: 14 amino acids. The CDR3 reads CASSLAGGWGTQYF. In nucleotides, the CDR3 is TGTGCCAGCAGCTTAGCAGGGGGCTGGGGGACCCAGTACTTC.

The chain employs TRBV4-1 and TRBJ1-4; 8 bases map to TRBD1. CDR1 MGHRA and CDR2 YSYEKL come from the germline V gene. The trim removed 3 bases at V and 2 bases at J, leaving 14 bases unmatched. The CDR3 consists of 19 residues. Here the CDR3 reads CASSHLAPGQAPTNEKLFF. The DNA of the CDR3 is TGCGCCAGCAGCCACCTAGCGCCGGGACAGGCCCCGACTAATGAAAAACTGTTTTTT.

This clone is medium-sized (0.01 to 0.1%) by share. This chain links TRBV4-3 with TRBJ1-6, with D tentatively TRBD1 (6 bases). Germline V gene data show CDR1 as LGHNA and CDR2 as YSLEER. Trimming removed 4 bases from V and 9 bases from J, with 19 bases in between. The CDR3 contains 16 residues. CDR3 protein: CASSPTLQGPGSPLHF. DNA of the CDR3: TGCGCCAGCAGCCCTACCCTACAGGGCCCGGGTTCACCCCTCCACTTT.

V and J are TRBV7-9 and TRBJ2-5; no reliable D call. CDR3 length equals 12 residues. V was shortened by 7 bases and J by 2 bases, with 8 bases between the two germline ends. CDR1 is SEHNR, CDR2 FQNEAQ, per germline (reference sequence). CDR3 region: CASNSIQETQYF. DNA of the CDR3: TGTGCCAGCAACTCGATTCAAGAGACCCAGTACTTC.

This clone was observed once. The chain employs TRBV29-1 and TRBJ2-1; the D gene is possibly TRBD2 (7 bases). Germline assignment: CDR1 SQVTM and CDR2 ANQGSEA. This CDR3 spans 14 amino acids. The germline V and J ends were trimmed by 4 bases and 4 bases, with 14 bases remaining between them. Here the CDR3 reads CSVGRRGPYNEQFF. CDR3 DNA: TGCAGCGTTGGGAGGCGGGGGCCTTACAATGAGCAGTTCTTC.

In its sample, this clone was seen once. The chain uses TRBV12-5 and TRBJ2-5; the D is unclear. The CDR3 is made up of 14 amino acids. Germline V gene sequence: CDR1 LGHNT, CDR2 FRNRAP. The V gene lost 0 bases and the J gene lost 5 bases, with 10 bases spanning the gap. DNA of the CDR3: TGTGCTAGTGGTTTGGTACTGGCCGGGGAGACCCAGTACTTC. Its protein product is CASGLVLAGETQYF.

A word on this clone: Sequence at one end of the junction differs from germline and may be a read error. The V call is TRBV30, the J call TRBJ2-1; 10 nucleotides match TRBD2. CDR3 length: 18 residues. Germline loops: CDR1 GTSNPN, CDR2 SVGIG (reference sequence). This CDR3 reads CTWKAGIGGLAGANEQFF. In nucleotides, the CDR3 is TGTACCTGGAAAGCGGGCATAGGAGGGCTAGCGGGGGCCAATGAGCAGTTCTTC.

This clone was seen only a few times. The chain employs TRBV27 and TRBJ2-2; D may be TRBD2 (6 bases). V was clipped by 5 bases and J by 7 bases, with 11 bases between them. The CDR3 has 13 residues. Germline CDR1 and CDR2: MNHEY and SMNVEV (reference sequence). Here the CDR3 DNA reads TGTGCCAGCAGTCCCGGAGGGTTCGGGGAGCTGTTTTTT. Amino acids: CASSPGGFGELFF.

This clone was seen only a few times. V is TRBV11-2 and J is TRBJ1-6; possibly TRBD1 for D (5 bases). Per the germline V gene, CDR1 is SGHAT and CDR2 is FQNNGV. The V and J ends lost 1 base and 7 bases respectively, with 11 bases between them. This CDR3 has 15 residues. The CDR3 reads CASSLGGARNSPLHF. The CDR3 DNA reads TGTGCCAGCAGCTTAGGAGGGGCCCGCAATTCACCCCTCCACTTT.

The rearrangement uses TRBV7-2 and TRBJ2-3, with 9 bases lining up with TRBD2. The V segment lost 2 bases and the J segment 4 bases; nucleotides outside the gene matches: 4. The CDR3 is made up of 15 amino acids. Germline V gene sequence: CDR1 SGHTA, CDR2 FQGNSA. CDR3 nucleotides: TGTGCCAGCAGCTTATTGCGGGGGGGAGCAGATACGCAGTATTTT. Residues: CASSLLRGGADTQYF.

In its sample, this clone was seen a few times. The chain recombines TRBV4-3 with TRBJ2-7, with D perhaps TRBD2 (6 bases). Trimming cost V 0 bases and J 12 bases, with 18 bases left between them. The germline CDR1 and CDR2 sequences are LGHNA and YSLEER. The length of the CDR3 is 14 residues. The CDR3 coding sequence is TGCGCCAGCAGCCAAGATAGGAGGACTACCCTACGGTACTTC. Translated, it gives CASSQDRRTTLRYF.